The clone carrying this T cell receptor (beta chain) turned up a few times. The authors ran a second PCR of about 6 to 11 cycles using a sample-barcoded 5' primer and a J-beta primer mix. TCRdb analysed the 5' RACE reads with MiXCR anew, one entry per CDR3 protein. The sample lists about 680,000 distinct CDR3 sequences, roughly 49% occurring once. The data belong to a study of blood T cells in healthy people across ages. The CDR3 sequence is 16 residues long. The V end was cut by 5 bases, the J end by 3 bases, with 14 bases between. CDR1 is MNHEY and CDR2 is SVGAGI in the germline V gene. Sequencing was carried out using blood. The chain combines TRBV6-5 with TRBJ2-6; unclear D gene. The source is a woman aged 55-70 years in good health. This chain's CDR3 is CASSPTVGFGANVLTF. The CDR3 DNA follows: TGTGCCAGCAGTCCAACGGTGGGTTTTGGGGCCAACGTCCTGACTTTC.